This is a list of T cell receptor beta chains from one sample in a study of cytomegalovirus exposure and HLA in healthy donors. Sequencing used immunoSEQ multiplex PCR; TCRdb keeps in-frame clones, though not all of them. The table lists around 99,000 clones, around 82% of them singletons, with about 3.3% in the top ten. The sequencing input was PBMCs. These TCRs come from a man aged 35 to 55 in good health and CMV-seronegative. Each CDR3 is given with its conserved first and last residue. A D gene is named only where the DNA matches it firmly. A clone size is listed for some rows: how often the clone was seen (once, few, many), or a class if it is expanded.

clone size | D gene | J gene | V gene | CDR3 protein | CDR3 DNA
NA | TRBD1 | TRBJ2-7 | TRBV5-1 | CASSLAQGVYNEQYF | TGCGCCAGCAGCTTGGCGCAGGGGGTGTATAACGAGCAGTACTTC
NA | TRBD1 | TRBJ1-1 | TRBV5-1 | CASSLRQGNTEAFF | TGCGCCAGCAGCCTACGACAGGGGAACACTGAAGCTTTCTTT
once | TRBD2 | TRBJ2-3 | TRBV5-1 | CASSSGLAADTQYF | TGCGCCAGCAGCTCCGGACTAGCCGCAGATACGCAGTATTTT
NA | TRBD1 | TRBJ1-1 | TRBV27 | CASSSSGQGWAFF | TGTGCCAGCAGTTCGTCAGGACAGGGTTGGGCTTTCTTT
NA | TRBD1 | TRBJ2-7 | TRBV5-1 | CASSSGQGDYEQYF | TGCGCCAGCAGCAGTGGACAGGGAGACTACGAGCAGTACTTC
once | TRBD1 | TRBJ1-5 | TRBV18 | CASSQDRGSNQPQHF | TGTGCCAGCTCACAGGACAGGGGTAGCAATCAGCCCCAGCATTTT
NA | NA | TRBJ1-6 | TRBV11-2 | CASSLGRSSYNSPLHF | TGTGCCAGCAGCTTAGGACGGAGCTCCTATAATTCACCCCTCCACTTT
NA | NA | TRBJ2-5 | TRBV29-1 | CSVEGGSETQYF | TGCAGCGTTGAAGGAGGGTCAGAGACCCAGTACTTC
NA | TRBD1 | TRBJ1-4 | TRBV5-1 | CASSIGQGTANEKLFF | TGCGCCAGCAGCATCGGACAGGGGACCGCTAATGAAAAACTGTTTTTT
NA | NA | TRBJ2-3 | TRBV9 | CASSVLSSGADTQYF | TGTGCCAGCAGCGTTTTATCCAGCGGCGCGGATACGCAGTATTTT
NA | NA | TRBJ1-5 | TRBV2 | CASSEARRGGDQHF | TGTGCCAGCAGTGAAGCTAGAAGAGGGGGGGACCAGCATTTT
once | NA | TRBJ2-6 | TRBV29-1 | CSVSGSTGANVLTF | TGCAGCGTTTCAGGATCCACTGGGGCCAACGTCCTGACTTTC
NA | NA | TRBJ2-2 | TRBV14 | CASSQTGLGGELFF | TGTGCCAGCAGCCAAACAGGGTTAGGCGGGGAGCTGTTTTTT
once | NA | TRBJ1-2 | TRBV7-9 | CATELANYGYTF | TGTGCCACCGAGTTAGCTAACTATGGCTACACCTTC
NA | TRBD2 | TRBJ2-3 | TRBV6-4 | CASSDSTGGPTDTQYF | TGTGCCAGCAGTGACTCGACGGGGGGGCCCACAGATACGCAGTATTTT
NA | TRBD2 | TRBJ2-7 | TRBV6-6 | CASSFPGGYEQYF | TGTGCCAGCAGTTTCCCGGGGGGATACGAGCAGTACTTC
NA | TRBD2 | TRBJ2-6 | TRBV6-5 | CASSYGGAGANVLTF | TGTGCCAGCAGCTACGGGGGGGCCGGGGCCAACGTCCTGACTTTC
few | TRBD1 | TRBJ2-2 | TRBV5-4 | CASSLKWDRALTGELFF | TGTGCCAGCAGCTTAAAGTGGGACAGGGCTTTGACCGGGGAGCTGTTTTTT
NA | NA | TRBJ1-2 | TRBV5-1 | CASSLGTEGYGYTF | TGCGCCAGCAGCTTGGGTACAGAGGGCTATGGCTACACCTTC
NA | NA | TRBJ2-1 | TRBV10-1 | CSSKQQPAYDEQFF | TGTTCTAGCAAGCAACAGCCGGCATACGATGAGCAGTTCTTC
NA | NA | TRBJ2-1 | TRBV12-1 | CASSPLVRREVHNEQFF | TGTGCCAGCAGCCCCCTCGTACGGCGGGAAGTTCACAATGAGCAGTTCTTC
NA | TRBD2 | TRBJ2-1 | TRBV5-6 | CASSLRGGSYNEQFF | TGTGCCAGCAGCTTACGGGGGGGCTCCTACAATGAGCAGTTCTTC
NA | NA | TRBJ2-2 | TRBV19 | CASSIVLTNTGELFF | TGTGCCAGTAGTATAGTTCTAACGAACACCGGGGAGCTGTTTTTT
NA | TRBD1 | TRBJ1-4 | TRBV6-1 | CASSERTGGLEKLFF | TGTGCCAGCAGTGAGAGGACAGGGGGCTTGGAAAAACTGTTTTTT